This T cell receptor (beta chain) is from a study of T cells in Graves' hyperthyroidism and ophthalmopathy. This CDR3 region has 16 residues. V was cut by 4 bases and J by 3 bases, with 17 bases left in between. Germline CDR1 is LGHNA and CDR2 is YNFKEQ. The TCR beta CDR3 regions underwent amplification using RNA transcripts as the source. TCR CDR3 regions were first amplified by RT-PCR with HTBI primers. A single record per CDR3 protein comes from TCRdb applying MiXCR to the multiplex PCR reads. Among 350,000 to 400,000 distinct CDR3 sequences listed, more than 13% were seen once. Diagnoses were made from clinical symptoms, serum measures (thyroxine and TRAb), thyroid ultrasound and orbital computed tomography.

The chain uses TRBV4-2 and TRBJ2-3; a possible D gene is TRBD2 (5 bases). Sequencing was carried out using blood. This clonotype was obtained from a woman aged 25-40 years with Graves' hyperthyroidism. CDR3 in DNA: TGTGCCAGCAGCCCCCGGGGAGTAGATATAACAGATACGCAGTATTTT. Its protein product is CASSPRGVDITDTQYF.